Following are 18 T cell receptor beta chains from one sample sequenced in a study of blood T cell repertoires in COVID-19. TCRdb keeps only in-frame clones here, not all; method: immunoSEQ multiplex PCR. The table shows about 200,000 clones, with 86% occurring only once. Input material: peripheral blood. These receptors were taken from a woman between 50 and 59 years old with COVID-19, enrolled during active disease.

The chain recombines TRBV11-3 with TRBJ2-2; 7 bases fit TRBD1. CDR1 is SGHNT and CDR2 is YENEEA in the germline V gene. J gave up 1 base and V 4 bases, and 6 bases lay outside the gene matches. The CDR3 is made up of 16 amino acids. The CDR3 DNA reads TGTGCCAGCAGCTACCGACAGGGTAGGAACACCGGGGAGCTGTTTTTT. Amino acid sequence: CASSYRQGRNTGELFF.

This chain uses TRBV12-5 with TRBJ1-5; D is unresolved. The CDR3 extends over 13 amino acids. The germline V gene has CDR1 LGHNT and CDR2 FRNRAP. Trimming took 0 bases from V and 4 from J, leaving 4 bases between them. CDR3 sequence reads: CASGLVLNQPQHF. CDR3 DNA sequence: TGTGCTAGTGGTTTGGTGCTAAATCAGCCCCAGCATTTT.

The V gene is TRBV13, the J gene TRBJ2-7; D may be TRBD1 (6 bases). CDR1 is PRHDT and CDR2 is FYEKMQ in the germline V gene (reference sequence). CDR3 length: 14 residues. V lost 1 base to trimming and J lost 5 bases, with 12 bases between them. CDR3 residues: CASSLVGAPDEQYV. CDR3 nucleotide sequence: TGTGCCAGCAGCTTAGTGGGGGCGCCGGACGAGCAGTACGTC.

Many counts were recorded for this clone. V gene TRBV30 combines with J gene TRBJ1-6, with a possible D match to TRBD1 (5 bases). Germline V gene lookup returns CDR1 GTSNPN and CDR2 SVGIG (reference sequence). This CDR3 comprises 13 residues. The V and J ends lost 7 bases and 0 bases respectively, with 7 bases between them. CDR3 coding DNA: TGTGCCTACAGGAGCTCCTATAATTCACCCCTCCACTTT. Translation: CAYRSSYNSPLHF.

The V call is TRBV29-1, the J call TRBJ2-2, with 8 nucleotides matching TRBD1. The junction had 24 bases not matched to a gene; V was cut back by 6 bases and J by 6 bases. This CDR3 spans 19 amino acids. Germline V gene sequence: CDR1 SQVTM, CDR2 ANQGSEA. The CDR3 protein is CSVRSGGQGGLAAAGELFF. The CDR3, as DNA: TGCAGCGTGCGGTCAGGAGGACAGGGTGGGCTAGCTGCTGCCGGGGAGCTGTTTTTT.

CDR3 nucleotides: TGTGCCTGGAGTCCAGGACAGGGGGGTCAGCCCCAGCATTTT. It yields the protein CAWSPGQGGQPQHF. The chain recombines TRBV30 with TRBJ1-5, with 10 bases identical to TRBD1. The CDR3 runs 14 residues. J lost 6 bases, V lost 2 bases, and 4 bases had no gene match. Per germline, CDR1 GTSNPN and CDR2 SVGIG (reference sequence).

This sequence joins TRBV28 and TRBJ1-1; 7 positions agree with TRBD1. The V and J ends lost 3 bases and 4 bases, in that order; junction bases with no gene match: 11. The CDR3 length is 16 residues. Germline CDR1 is MDHEN and CDR2 is SYDVKM. The CDR3 is CASSFDFSGGGTEAFF. CDR3 in DNA: TGTGCCAGCAGTTTTGATTTCTCAGGGGGAGGCACTGAAGCTTTCTTT.

The chain uses TRBV19 and TRBJ2-2; the D is unclear. The germline CDR1 and CDR2 sequences are LNHDA and SQIVND (reference sequence). The ends were cut back, 2 bases at V and 2 bases at J, with 9 bases in the middle. This CDR3 is built from 15 residues. The CDR3 bases are TGTGCCAGTAGTATATGGGCCCTCAACACCGGGGAGCTGTTTTTT. Residues: CASSIWALNTGELFF.

The rearrangement links TRBV14 to TRBJ1-2; 9 bases fit TRBD1. V lost 3 bases to trimming and J lost 4 bases; unmatched junction nucleotides: 15. The CDR3 is 18 amino acids. Germline V gene lookup returns CDR1 SGHDN and CDR2 FVKESK. Here the CDR3 reads CASSHAQIVGQGPYGYTF. The CDR3 DNA reads TGTGCCAGCAGCCATGCACAGATAGTGGGACAGGGCCCCTATGGCTACACCTTC.

The CDR3 reads CASSTGTGTNNYGYTF. CDR3 in DNA: TGTGCCAGCAGCACAGGGACAGGGACTAATAACTATGGCTACACCTTC. This rearrangement joins TRBV9 to TRBJ1-2, with 9 bases identical to TRBD1. After removal of 4 bases from V and 1 base from J, the junction contained 8 bases not matched to a gene. The CDR3 has 16 residues. Germline CDR1 is SGDLS and CDR2 is YYNGEE.

J is TRBJ1-1 and V is TRBV6-5, with a tentative D call TRBD1 (5 bases). This CDR3 is 13 amino acids long. The V gene's germline CDR1 is MNHEY and CDR2 SVGAGI. Trimming took 7 bases from V and 6 from J, leaving 15 bases between them. DNA of the CDR3: TGTGCCAGCATCCTTCAATACAGGTCTGAAGCTTTCTTT. This gives the protein CASILQYRSEAFF.

The chain's CDR3 is CALRERQPTDTQYF. CDR3 bases: TGTGCCCTCAGAGAGAGACAGCCAACAGATACGCAGTATTTT. The chain uses TRBV2 and TRBJ2-3, with D possibly matching TRBD1 (5 bases). V was shortened by 11 bases and J by 3 bases, with 18 bases between the two germline ends. The CDR3 length is 14 residues. Germline V gene sequence: CDR1 SNHLY, CDR2 FYNNEI.

The rearrangement links TRBV15 to TRBJ1-5; 8 bases match TRBD1. Germline V gene sequence: CDR1 LNHNV, CDR2 YYDKDF (reference sequence). The CDR3 is 15 amino acids. V lost 5 bases to trimming and J lost 4 bases; unmatched junction nucleotides: 7. The CDR3 spells CATSVQGARNQPQHF. The CDR3 DNA sequence: TGTGCCACCAGCGTCCAGGGGGCGCGGAATCAGCCCCAGCATTTT.

The chain uses TRBV24-1 and TRBJ1-1; 7 nucleotides match TRBD1. The germline V gene encodes CDR1 KGHDR and CDR2 SFDVKD. J gave up 3 bases and V 10 bases, and 4 bases lay outside the gene matches. The CDR3 sequence is 12 residues long. The CDR3 reads CATSRGDTEAFF. In DNA, the CDR3 is TGTGCCACTTCCAGGGGGGACACTGAAGCTTTCTTT.

This clone occurred a few times. The chain carries TRBV29-1 and TRBJ1-5, with D unclear. Trimming removed 4 bases at V and 7 bases at J, with 11 bases between. Germline lookup yields CDR1 SQVTM and CDR2 ANQGSEA. The CDR3 covers 12 residues. CDR3 sequence reads: CSVGGYGQPQHF. In DNA form, the CDR3 reads TGCAGCGTTGGAGGTTACGGGCAGCCCCAGCATTTT.

This clone was detected many times. The gene calls are TRBV3-1 (or the pseudogene TRBV3-2) and TRBJ2-5; TRBD2 matches 9 bases. CDR1 and CDR2 from the germline V gene are LGHDT and YNNKEL (reference sequence). The J segment lost 5 bases and the V segment lost 8 bases, leaving 9 bases of the junction unmatched. The CDR3 has 14 residues. The CDR3 sequence is CASLERGARETQYF. The CDR3 nucleotides are TGTGCCAGCCTTGAGCGGGGGGCCCGGGAGACCCAGTACTTC.

The chain employs TRBV6-5 and TRBJ1-2; no reliable D call. The CDR3 runs 12 residues. Looked up from germline, CDR1 is MNHEY and CDR2 is SVGAGI. V lost 6 bases to trimming and J lost 4 bases, with 9 bases between them. The CDR3 region is CASRPLSYGYTF. The CDR3 coding sequence is TGTGCCAGCAGACCCCTGAGCTATGGCTACACCTTC.

The chain has TRBV19 and TRBJ2-2; D not resolved. Germline lookup yields CDR1 LNHDA and CDR2 SQIVND (reference sequence). With 5 bases removed from V and 6 bases from J, the gap between germline ends came to 7 bases. There are 12 residues in the CDR3. This chain's CDR3 is CASSVRAGELFF. The CDR3 DNA sequence: TGTGCCAGTAGTGTCCGGGCCGGGGAGCTGTTTTTT.